These 27 T cell receptor beta chains came from one sample sequenced in a study of T-cell reconstitution after alpha-beta-depleted transplantation in children. Unique molecular identifiers were incorporated when the TCRbeta library was constructed. TCRdb re-called the PCR reads with MiXCR, one entry per CDR3 protein. The table shows about 830,000 distinct CDR3 sequences, with roughly 15% occurring only once. The sample consisted of PBMCs, mostly from graft donor cells, taken 360 days after TCRalphabeta/CD19-depleted stem cell transplant. These receptors all come from a male patient aged 5 to 17 who had a stem cell transplant for acute lymphoblastic leukemia, so the T cells may come from the graft donor.

This clonotype showed up just a few times. CDR3 in DNA: TGCGCCAGCAGCTTAATGAATTCCGGGACTAGCGGGTCTAAAGCCAAAAACATTCAGTACTTC. Its translation: CASSLMNSGTSGSKAKNIQYF. The chain uses TRBV5-1 and TRBJ2-4; 12 nucleotides match TRBD2. Germline V gene sequence: CDR1 SGHRS, CDR2 YFSETQ. V trimming: 2 bases; J trimming: 0 bases; junction bases outside the gene matches: 15. CDR3 length: 21 residues.

The chain is built from TRBV13 and TRBJ2-3, with 10 bases matching TRBD2. Trimming took 5 bases from V and 4 from J; bases not matched to a gene: 9. This CDR3 is 16 amino acids long. From germline, CDR1 is PRHDT and CDR2 FYEKMQ (reference sequence). CDR3 protein: CASSALTSGMPDTQYF. The CDR3 region has the DNA TGTGCCAGCAGCGCCCTTACTAGCGGGATGCCAGATACGCAGTATTTT.

The chain combines TRBV7-9 with TRBJ2-2, with 7 nucleotides matching TRBD2. This CDR3 region has 15 residues. Germline V gene sequence: CDR1 SEHNR, CDR2 FQNEAQ (reference sequence). Losses at the gene ends were 5 bases for V and 1 base for J; bases not matched to a gene: 4. CDR3 in amino acids: CASSQLAMNTGELFF. CDR3 sequence (DNA): TGTGCCAGCAGCCAACTAGCGATGAACACCGGGGAGCTGTTTTTT.

In its sample, this clonotype was seen many times. CDR3 DNA sequence: TGTGCCAGCAGCTTAGCAGGAGGACTAGCGGGACAGTGGGAGCAGTACTTC. Amino acids: CASSLAGGLAGQWEQYF. The V call is TRBV7-9, the J call TRBJ2-7, with 12 bases lining up with TRBD2. J gave up 7 bases and V 0 bases, and 10 bases lay outside the gene matches. CDR1 and CDR2 (germline): SEHNR, FQNEAQ (reference sequence). The CDR3 is 17 amino acids.

This clonotype was seen more than once but under ten times. The CDR3 DNA reads TGCAGCGCCTCAGCCAACACTGAAGCTTTCTTT. Its protein product is CSASANTEAFF. The chain joins TRBV29-1 to TRBJ1-1; D gene unclear. The germline V and J ends were trimmed by 7 bases and 2 bases, with 8 bases remaining between them. The CDR3 is 11 amino acids. The germline CDR1 and CDR2 sequences are SQVTM and ANQGSEA. Combining the CDR3 with reference TRBV29-1 and TRBJ1-1 gives the whole variable domain SAVISQKPSRDICQRGTSLTIQCQVDSQVTMMFWYRQQPGQSLTLIATANQGSEATYESGFVIDKFPISRPNLTFSTLTVSNMSPEDSSIYLCSASANTEAFFGQGTRLTVV.

CDR3 sequence (DNA): TGTGCCAGTACCCCTACGAGACACAATGAGCAGTTCTTC. Translated: CASTPTRHNEQFF. The rearrangement uses TRBV19 and TRBJ2-1; D is ambiguous. CDR3 size: 13 residues. Trimming pared 7 bases from V and 5 bases from J, leaving 12 bases between. CDR1 LNHDA and CDR2 SQIVND come from the germline V gene (reference sequence). The complete variable domain, with remaining parts taken from reference TRBV19 and TRBJ2-1, reads DGGITQSPKYLFRKEGQNVTLSCEQNLNHDAMYWYRQDPGQGLRLIYYSQIVNDFQKGDIAEGYSVSREKKESFPLTVTSAQKNPTAFYLCASTPTRHNEQFFGPGTRLTVL.

This clonotype was recorded a few times. J is TRBJ2-5 and V is TRBV6-1; the D call may be TRBD1 or TRBD2 (5 bases each). CDR3 length: 13 amino acids. In germline, CDR1 is MNHNS, CDR2 SASEGT. V was cut by 7 bases and J by 2 bases, with 11 bases left in between. CDR3 bases: TGTGCCAGCATGATGGGGACGCAAGAGACCCAGTACTTC. This translates into CASMMGTQETQYF.

The chain recombines TRBV29-1 with TRBJ1-1; 9 positions agree with TRBD1. The CDR3 is 13 amino acids. The V segment lost 6 bases and the J segment 4 bases; nucleotides outside the gene matches: 6. Germline CDR1 is SQVTM and CDR2 is ANQGSEA. CDR3 sequence (DNA): TGCAGCGTCCGGACAGGGGTGGCCACTGAAGCTTTCTTT. Residues: CSVRTGVATEAFF.

In its sample, this clonotype was seen a few times. The J gene is TRBJ2-3, the V gene TRBV4-1; D remains ambiguous. The germline gives CDR1 MGHRA, CDR2 YSYEKL. Trimming took 2 bases from V and 6 from J, leaving 9 bases between them. CDR3 length equals 13 residues. CDR3 in DNA: TGCGCCAGCAGCCAAAGGGTAGGGGATACGCAGTATTTT. Translating gives CASSQRVGDTQYF.

This clonotype was counted only a few times. The chain is built from TRBV7-8 and TRBJ2-1; D is possibly TRBD2 (5 bases). The CDR3 runs 15 residues. Germline V gives CDR1 SGHVS, CDR2 FQNEAQ. The V end was cut by 1 base, the J end by 10 bases, with 17 bases between. In DNA form, the CDR3 reads TGTGCCAGCAGCTTAGGAGGGATGTCCAGCTTGGAGCAGTTCTTC. It encodes CASSLGGMSSLEQFF.

This clonotype turned up a few times. Here the CDR3 DNA reads TGTGCCAGCTCACCATCTTCTAGCAAAAACATTCAGTACTTC. Amino acids: CASSPSSSKNIQYF. V is TRBV18 and J is TRBJ2-4; D is undetermined. Germline CDR1 reads KGHSH; CDR2 reads LQKENI. The CDR3 has 14 residues. The V and J ends lost 2 bases and 3 bases respectively, with 8 bases between them.

This clonotype was seen more than once but under ten times. The chain uses TRBV29-1 and TRBJ2-7; 7 bases agree with TRBD1. Germline V gives CDR1 SQVTM, CDR2 ANQGSEA. V shed 4 bases, J shed 3 bases, and the junction held 9 bases outside the gene matches. There are 14 residues in the CDR3. Written as DNA, the CDR3 is TGCAGCGTTGGGTACCGGGACAGCTACTACGAGCAGTACTTC. It is translated as CSVGYRDSYYEQYF.

This clonotype occurred a few times. The J gene is TRBJ2-2, the V gene TRBV24-1; 10 bases line up with TRBD1. V gave up 7 bases and J gave up 6 bases; unmatched junction bases: 7. The CDR3 runs to 15 residues. Germline V gives CDR1 KGHDR, CDR2 SFDVKD. Written as DNA, the CDR3 is TGTGCCACCAGGACCGGGACAGGGGAGGCCGGGGAGCTGTTTTTT. This codes for CATRTGTGEAGELFF.

V and J are TRBV20-1 and TRBJ2-5; TRBD2 matches at 15 bases. Germline V CDR1 and CDR2: DFQATT, SNEGSKA (reference sequence). This CDR3 is 15 amino acids long. The CDR3 bases are TGCAGCCAATGGGGGGGACTAGCGGGAGGAGAGACCCAGTACTTC. Amino acid sequence: CSQWGGLAGGETQYF.

The table lists this clonotype with a few counts. This chain uses TRBV7-9 with TRBJ1-1, with D possibly TRBD1 on 5 matching bases. The germline CDR1 and CDR2 sequences are SEHNR and FQNEAQ (reference sequence). CDR3 length: 15 residues. The germline V and J ends were trimmed by 1 base and 1 base, with 10 bases remaining between them. In DNA, the CDR3 is TGTGCCAGCAGCTTAGAACGCAGGGCGAACACTGAAGCTTTCTTT. Its protein product is CASSLERRANTEAFF.

The genes are TRBV4-2 and TRBJ2-7, with 7 nucleotides matching TRBD2. The CDR3 loop spans 14 amino acids. Looked up from germline, CDR1 is LGHNA and CDR2 is YNFKEQ. The V gene end was trimmed by 1 base and the J gene end by 3 bases; junction bases not matched to a gene: 3. The CDR3 loop is CASSQGSGDYEQYF. DNA for the CDR3: TGTGCCAGCAGCCAAGGCAGCGGGGACTACGAGCAGTACTTC.

V usage is TRBV18 and J usage is TRBJ2-5; no clear D gene. The V gene lost 6 bases and the J gene lost 7 bases, with 12 bases spanning the gap. The CDR3 has 12 residues. Looked up from germline, CDR1 is KGHSH and CDR2 is LQKENI. CDR3 protein: CASSLDPGTQYF. Written as DNA, the CDR3 is TGTGCCAGCTCCCTCGACCCAGGGACCCAGTACTTC.

The chain carries TRBV5-1 and TRBJ2-7; TRBD2 matches 7 bases. This CDR3 comprises 15 residues. Trimming removed 4 bases from V and 5 bases from J; junction bases left unmatched: 12. Per the germline V gene, CDR1 is SGHRS and CDR2 is YFSETQ. The CDR3 sequence: CASSVLAVYLDEQYF. The CDR3, as DNA: TGCGCCAGCAGCGTCCTAGCGGTATACCTCGACGAGCAGTACTTC.

This clonotype was seen a few times. The rearrangement links TRBV10-2 to TRBJ2-2, with D possibly matching TRBD2 (6 bases). The germline V gene encodes CDR1 WSHSY and CDR2 SAAADI. Trimming pared 7 bases from V and 5 bases from J, leaving 14 bases between. This CDR3 spans 14 amino acids. The CDR3, as DNA: TGCGCCAGCATACGGAGGGGAGGAACCGGGGAGCTGTTTTTT. It specifies CASIRRGGTGELFF.

The chain employs TRBV7-9 and TRBJ1-1; D is uncertain. Germline CDR1 and CDR2: SEHNR and FQNEAQ (reference sequence). CDR3 length equals 12 residues. Trimming pared 5 bases from V and 6 bases from J, leaving 10 bases between. The chain's CDR3 is CASSLMAPEAFF. For the CDR3, the DNA is TGTGCCAGCAGCCTTATGGCCCCTGAAGCTTTCTTT.

In its sample, this clonotype was seen many times. V usage is TRBV29-1 and J usage is TRBJ2-2; D perhaps matches TRBD1 (5 bases). The ends were cut back, 4 bases at V and 1 base at J, with 16 bases in the middle. Germline-derived CDR1 and CDR2 are SQVTM and ANQGSEA. CDR3 length: 16 amino acids. In DNA form, the CDR3 reads TGCAGCGTTGTACGTAGTGGGGCCAGGAACACCGGGGAGCTGTTTTTT. It is translated as CSVVRSGARNTGELFF.

The V call is TRBV5-8, the J call TRBJ2-1; 10 bases are shared with TRBD2. The CDR3 consists of 20 residues. Looked up from germline, CDR1 is SGHTS and CDR2 is YDEGEE. V lost 2 bases and J lost 0; bases outside the gene matches: 14. In DNA form, the CDR3 reads TGTGCCAGCAGCTTTGCCGCTAGCGGGGGCCTCTTTAGCTCCTACAATGAGCAGTTCTTC. Amino acid sequence: CASSFAASGGLFSSYNEQFF.

This clonotype appeared a few times. In nucleotides, the CDR3 is TGTGCCAGCAGTGACGACAGGGGAAACATTCAGTACTTC. This gives the protein CASSDDRGNIQYF. The chain employs TRBV2 and TRBJ2-4, with TRBD1 matching 8 bases. Germline-derived CDR1 and CDR2 are SNHLY and FYNNEI. The CDR3 consists of 13 residues. V trimming: 3 bases; J trimming: 6 bases; junction bases outside the gene matches: 1.

The CDR3, as DNA: TGCGCCAGCAGCCAAATACAGGAGATTGTGGGAAACACCATATATTTT. This translates into CASSQIQEIVGNTIYF. This chain connects TRBV4-1 to TRBJ1-3, with D possibly matching TRBD1 (5 bases). The V end lost 2 bases, the J end lost 4 bases, and 15 bases lay between the germline ends. The germline V gene has CDR1 MGHRA and CDR2 YSYEKL. The CDR3 extends over 16 amino acids.

This clonotype appeared a few times. The chain is built from TRBV6-1 and TRBJ2-7; 10 bases agree with TRBD2. The germline V gene has CDR1 MNHNS and CDR2 SASEGT. With 7 bases clipped from V and 2 bases from J, the junction kept 5 bases outside the gene matches. The CDR3 is 14 amino acids. The CDR3 nucleotides read TGTGCCAGCAAACCTAGCGGGAGAACCTACGAGCAGTACTTC. Translating gives CASKPSGRTYEQYF.

In this sample, this clonotype turned up many times. This chain uses TRBV4-1 with TRBJ2-1, with 7 positions matching TRBD2. V gave up 2 bases and J gave up 1 base; unmatched junction bases: 2. The CDR3 spans 15 residues. The germline V gene has CDR1 MGHRA and CDR2 YSYEKL. CDR3 region: CASSQREASYNEQFF. CDR3 in DNA: TGCGCCAGCAGCCAACGGGAGGCATCCTACAATGAGCAGTTCTTC.

This clonotype was recorded many times. The rearrangement links TRBV6-2 or TRBV6-3 to TRBJ2-5; no reliable D call. This CDR3 has 12 residues. The germline gives CDR1 MNHEY, CDR2 SVGEGT. The V gene lost 3 bases and the J gene lost 2 bases, with 4 bases spanning the gap. CDR3 DNA: TGTGCCAGCAGTTATGGGCAAGAGACCCAGTACTTC. It translates to CASSYGQETQYF.